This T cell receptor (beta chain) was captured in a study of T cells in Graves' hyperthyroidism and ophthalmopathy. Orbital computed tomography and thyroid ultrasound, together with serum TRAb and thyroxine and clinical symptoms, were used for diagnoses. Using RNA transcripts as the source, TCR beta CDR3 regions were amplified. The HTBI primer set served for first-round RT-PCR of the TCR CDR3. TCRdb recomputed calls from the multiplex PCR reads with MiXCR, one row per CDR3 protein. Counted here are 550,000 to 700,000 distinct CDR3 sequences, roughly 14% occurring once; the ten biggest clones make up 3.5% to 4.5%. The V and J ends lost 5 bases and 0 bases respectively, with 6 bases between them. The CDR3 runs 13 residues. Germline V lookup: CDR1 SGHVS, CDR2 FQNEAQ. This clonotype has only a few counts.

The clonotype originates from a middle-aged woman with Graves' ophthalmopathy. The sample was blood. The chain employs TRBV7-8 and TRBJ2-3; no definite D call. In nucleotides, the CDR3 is TGTGCCAGCAGCGTTACTAGCACAGATACGCAGTATTTT. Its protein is CASSVTSTDTQYF.